A selection of T cell receptor beta chains follows, all from one sample in a study of blood T cells in healthy people across ages. TCRdb itself ran the 5' RACE reads through MiXCR, one entry per CDR3 protein. The sample has around 800,000 distinct CDR3 sequences, under 55% seen once. The sequenced material came from blood. The receptors were gathered from a man aged 55 to 69 in good health. CDR3s include the opening cysteine and the closing phenylalanine or tryptophan. The D gene is left open where the match is weak. Clone size is shown for a subset of rows, as once, few, many or a class of expanded clone.

abundance: few
j_gene: TRBJ1-2
v_gene: TRBV7-9
d_gene: -
CDR3nt: TGTGCCAGCAGCTCAACCGACAGGAACAACTATGGCTACACCTTC
CDR3aa: CASSSTDRNNYGYTF

abundance: -
j_gene: TRBJ2-5
v_gene: TRBV6-2/TRBV6-3
d_gene: TRBD2
CDR3nt: TGTGCCAGCAGTTACCTACTAGCGGGGGCTAGGGAGACCCAGTACTTC
CDR3aa: CASSYLLAGARETQYF

abundance: many
j_gene: TRBJ2-3
v_gene: TRBV29-1
d_gene: TRBD2
CDR3nt: TGCAGCACCAACGCTGGACTAGCGGGGATGGATACGCAGTATTTT
CDR3aa: CSTNAGLAGMDTQYF

abundance: -
j_gene: TRBJ2-7
v_gene: TRBV12-3/TRBV12-4
d_gene: TRBD1
CDR3nt: TGTGCCACCGCAGGGGGCTACGAGCAGTACTTC
CDR3aa: CATAGGYEQYF

abundance: -
j_gene: TRBJ1-1
v_gene: TRBV7-2
d_gene: -
CDR3nt: TGTGCCAGCAGCGAATCCGCCTGGGGGGTGAACACTGAAGCTTTCTTT
CDR3aa: CASSESAWGVNTEAFF

abundance: -
j_gene: TRBJ2-7
v_gene: TRBV20-1
d_gene: -
CDR3nt: TGCAGTGCTAGGGTGGCAGGGCGGTCCCACGAGCAGTACTTC
CDR3aa: CSARVAGRSHEQYF

abundance: few
j_gene: TRBJ1-1
v_gene: TRBV3-1
d_gene: -
CDR3nt: TGTGCCAGCAGCGATAGGGGACCAAACACTGAAGCTTTCTTT
CDR3aa: CASSDRGPNTEAFF

abundance: -
j_gene: TRBJ2-3
v_gene: TRBV7-3
d_gene: -
CDR3nt: TGTGCCAGCAGCTTAGGTCTCAGTGGGGTAACAGATACGCAGTATTTT
CDR3aa: CASSLGLSGVTDTQYF

abundance: -
j_gene: TRBJ1-4
v_gene: TRBV20-1
d_gene: -
CDR3nt: TGCAGTGCCTTTAAGGGCCAGTCGAGGGAAAAACTGTTTTTT
CDR3aa: CSAFKGQSREKLFF

abundance: -
j_gene: TRBJ1-5
v_gene: TRBV7-2
d_gene: TRBD1
CDR3nt: TGTGCCAGCAGCTTCGACGGTCCCAGGGGGCTTCAGCCCCAGCATTTT
CDR3aa: CASSFDGPRGLQPQHF

abundance: -
j_gene: TRBJ1-6
v_gene: TRBV20-1
d_gene: -
CDR3nt: TGCAGTGCTAGAGAAGCCTCAACGGGTAACTGGAATTCACCCCTCCACTTT
CDR3aa: CSAREASTGNWNSPLHF